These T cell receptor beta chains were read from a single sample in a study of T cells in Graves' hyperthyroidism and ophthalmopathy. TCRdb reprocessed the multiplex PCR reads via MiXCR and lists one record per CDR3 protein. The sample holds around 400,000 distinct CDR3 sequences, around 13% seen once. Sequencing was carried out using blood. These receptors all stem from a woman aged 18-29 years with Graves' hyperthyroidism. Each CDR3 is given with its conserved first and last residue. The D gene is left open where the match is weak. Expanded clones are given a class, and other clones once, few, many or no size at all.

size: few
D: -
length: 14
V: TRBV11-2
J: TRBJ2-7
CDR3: CASSLRGTAYEQYF
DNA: TGTGCCAGCAGCCTACGGGGAACAGCCTACGAGCAGTACTTC

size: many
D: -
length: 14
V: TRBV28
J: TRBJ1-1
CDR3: CASSAFLLNTEAFF
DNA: TGTGCCAGCAGTGCGTTCCTATTGAACACTGAAGCTTTCTTT

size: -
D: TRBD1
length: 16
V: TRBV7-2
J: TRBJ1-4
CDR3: CASSSFGNRGGEKLFF
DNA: TGTGCCAGCAGCTCTTTCGGAAACAGGGGCGGCGAAAAACTGTTTTTT

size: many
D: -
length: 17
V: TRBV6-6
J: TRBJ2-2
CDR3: CASSYSKNSANTGELFF
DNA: TGTGCCAGCAGTTACTCGAAGAACAGCGCGAACACCGGGGAGCTGTTTTTT

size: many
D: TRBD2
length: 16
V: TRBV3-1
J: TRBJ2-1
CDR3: CASSQDWQGGSDEQFF
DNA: TGTGCCAGCAGCCAAGACTGGCAGGGAGGGAGCGATGAGCAGTTCTTC

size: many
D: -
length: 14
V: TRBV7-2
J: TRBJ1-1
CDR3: CASSLASRNTEAFF
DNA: TGTGCCAGCAGCTTAGCGTCCAGGAACACTGAAGCTTTCTTT

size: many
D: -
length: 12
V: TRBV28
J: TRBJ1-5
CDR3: CASSLWGQPQHF
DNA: TGTGCCAGCAGTTTATGGGGTCAGCCCCAGCATTTT

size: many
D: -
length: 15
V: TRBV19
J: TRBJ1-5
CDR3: CASLNTGKGNQPQHF
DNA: TGTGCCAGTTTAAACACAGGGAAGGGCAATCAGCCCCAGCATTTT

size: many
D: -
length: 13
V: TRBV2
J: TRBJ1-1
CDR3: CASRDPVRTEAFF
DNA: TGTGCCAGCAGGGACCCCGTCAGGACTGAAGCTTTCTTT

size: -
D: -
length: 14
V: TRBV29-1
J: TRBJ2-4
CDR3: CSVSRGALRNIQYF
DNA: TGCAGCGTTAGTCGGGGGGCCCTTAGAAACATTCAGTACTTC

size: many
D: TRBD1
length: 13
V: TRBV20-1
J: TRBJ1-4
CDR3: CSASGTGVEKLFF
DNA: TGCAGTGCCTCCGGGACAGGGGTCGAAAAACTGTTTTTT

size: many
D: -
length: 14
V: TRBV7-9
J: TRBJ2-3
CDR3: CATSGGPSTDTQYF
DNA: TGTGCCACCTCGGGGGGCCCGAGCACAGATACGCAGTATTTT

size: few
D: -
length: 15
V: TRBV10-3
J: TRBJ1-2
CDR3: CAISDGTPIRDGYTF
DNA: TGTGCCATCAGTGATGGGACACCCATACGGGATGGCTACACCTTC

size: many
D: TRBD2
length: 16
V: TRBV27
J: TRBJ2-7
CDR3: CASSLGRGGPGHEQYF
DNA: TGTGCCAGCAGTTTGGGGCGGGGGGGGCCTGGGCACGAGCAGTACTTC

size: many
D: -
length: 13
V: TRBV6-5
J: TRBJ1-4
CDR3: CASSYVSGEKLFF
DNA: TGTGCCAGCAGTTACGTGAGCGGGGAAAAACTGTTTTTT

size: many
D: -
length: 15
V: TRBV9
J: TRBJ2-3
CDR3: CASSVESLSTDTQYF
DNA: TGTGCCAGCAGCGTAGAGTCCCTAAGCACAGATACGCAGTATTTT

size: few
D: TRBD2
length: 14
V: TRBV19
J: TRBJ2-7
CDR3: CASSTASGLYEQYF
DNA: TGTGCCAGTAGTACGGCTAGCGGACTCTACGAGCAGTACTTC

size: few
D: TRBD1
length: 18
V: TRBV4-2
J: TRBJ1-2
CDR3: CASLGEESDRGEYYGYTF
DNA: TGTGCCAGCCTTGGGGAAGAATCGGACAGGGGAGAATACTATGGCTACACCTTC

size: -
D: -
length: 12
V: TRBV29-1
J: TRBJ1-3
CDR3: CSVGFSGNTIYF
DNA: TGCAGCGTTGGGTTCTCTGGAAACACCATATATTTT

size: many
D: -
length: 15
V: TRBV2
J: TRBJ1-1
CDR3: CASSEWTVQNTEAFF
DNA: TGTGCCAGCAGCGAATGGACAGTACAGAACACTGAAGCTTTCTTT

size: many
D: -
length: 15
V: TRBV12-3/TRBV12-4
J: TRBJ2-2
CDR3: CASSGTGVGTGELFF
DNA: TGTGCCAGCAGCGGGACGGGGGTGGGGACCGGGGAGCTGTTTTTT

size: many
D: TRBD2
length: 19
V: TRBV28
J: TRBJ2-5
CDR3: CASSPGVAGGSAYRETQYF
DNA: TGTGCCAGCAGTCCAGGGGTAGCGGGAGGGAGCGCGTATCGAGAGACCCAGTACTTC

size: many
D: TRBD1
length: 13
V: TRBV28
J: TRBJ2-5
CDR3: CASSSTGVETQYF
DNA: TGTGCCAGCAGTTCTACAGGGGTGGAGACCCAGTACTTC

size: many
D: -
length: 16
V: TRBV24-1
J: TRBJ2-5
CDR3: CATSDLQDSVGETQYF
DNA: TGTGCCACCAGTGATTTACAGGACAGCGTTGGGGAGACCCAGTACTTC